These 11 T cell receptor beta chains originate from one sample sequenced in a study of blood T cell repertoires in COVID-19. Only in-frame clones appear in the TCRdb table, and some are missing; sequencing was by immunoSEQ multiplex PCR. Of about 140,000 clones listed, roughly 80% are singletons. The sample comprised PBMCs or T cells enriched from blood (not recorded which). The receptors were sampled from a woman in her fifties or sixties who had recovered from COVID-19.

The sample holds a few counts of this clone. This rearrangement joins TRBV28 to TRBJ2-1; 7 nucleotides agree with TRBD2. The CDR3 length is 14 residues. Losses at the gene ends were 5 bases for V and 2 bases for J; bases not matched to a gene: 3. Germline-derived CDR1 and CDR2 are MDHEN and SYDVKM. DNA for the CDR3: TGTGCCAGCAGTAGCCTAGCGGCCTACAATGAGCAGTTCTTC. It codes for CASSSLAAYNEQFF.

This rearrangement joins TRBV5-1 to TRBJ1-2; possibly TRBD1 for D (6 bases). The V end was cut by 4 bases, the J end by 6 bases, with 13 bases between. The CDR3 covers 13 residues. Germline V gene sequence: CDR1 SGHRS, CDR2 YFSETQ. The CDR3: CASSTEQGHGYTF. The DNA for the CDR3 is TGCGCCAGCAGCACGGAACAGGGACATGGCTACACCTTC.

This chain uses TRBV6-4 with TRBJ2-1, with D possibly TRBD2 on 7 matching bases. Per germline, CDR1 MRHNA and CDR2 SNTAGT. The CDR3 covers 16 residues. V lost 0 bases and J lost 3, with 12 bases in between. In DNA, the CDR3 is TGTGCCAGCAGTGACTCCCGAGGGGGGGACTACAATGAGCAGTTCTTC. Translated: CASSDSRGGDYNEQFF.

The CDR3 region has the DNA TGTGCCAGCAGCACGTACACGGGGAGCACAGATACGCAGTATTTT. Translated: CASSTYTGSTDTQYF. The gene calls are TRBV7-3 and TRBJ2-3; maybe TRBD2 (5 bases). Germline lookup yields CDR1 SGHTA and CDR2 FQGTGA. Trimming cost V 5 bases and J 0 bases, with 12 bases left between them. The CDR3 is 15 amino acids.

The V call is TRBV6-5, the J call TRBJ2-1; TRBD1 might be the D (6 bases). V was clipped by 6 bases and J by 10 bases, with 10 bases between them. CDR1 MNHEY and CDR2 SVGAGI come from the germline V gene. The CDR3 length is 11 residues. CDR3 loop: CASRGAREQFF. The CDR3 DNA reads TGTGCCAGCAGGGGGGCCAGGGAGCAGTTCTTC.

The rearrangement uses TRBV10-3 and TRBJ1-5; D ambiguous. The CDR3 is made up of 14 amino acids. From germline, CDR1 is ENHRY and CDR2 SYGVKD. V dropped 6 bases and J dropped 0 bases, with 9 bases sitting between them. CDR3 nucleotides: TGTGCCATCAGCCCCCAGAATAGCAATCAGCCCCAGCATTTT. It yields the protein CAISPQNSNQPQHF.

V is TRBV5-6 and J is TRBJ2-1, with D maybe TRBD2 (5 bases). Germline CDR1 and CDR2: SGHDT and YYEEEE. CDR3 length: 14 residues. With 1 base removed from V and 5 bases from J, the gap between germline ends came to 10 bases. CDR3 DNA: TGTGCCAGCAGCTTGACTCTAGCAAACAATGAGCAGTTCTTC. Translating it yields CASSLTLANNEQFF. Using reference TRBV5-6 and TRBJ2-1 for the parts outside the CDR3, the full variable domain is DAGVTQSPTHLIKTRGQQVTLRCSPKSGHDTVSWYQQALGQGPQFIFQYYEEEERQRGNFPDRFSGHQFPNYSSELNVNALLLGDSALYLCASSLTLANNEQFFGPGTRLTVL.

The rearrangement uses TRBV14 and TRBJ1-2, with D maybe TRBD1 (5 bases). The V gene's germline CDR1 is SGHDN and CDR2 FVKESK. V gave up 0 bases and J gave up 8 bases, with 16 bases separating them. CDR3 length: 15 amino acids. The CDR3 is CASSQDGGHGLGYTF. The CDR3 region has the DNA TGTGCCAGCAGCCAAGATGGGGGTCACGGACTAGGCTACACCTTC.

The chain recombines TRBV2 with TRBJ1-5; 11 positions agree with TRBD1. Germline V gene sequence: CDR1 SNHLY, CDR2 FYNNEI. The CDR3 extends over 14 amino acids. V shed 5 bases and J 5 bases; nucleotides not matched to a gene: 2. CDR3 DNA: TGTGCCAGCAGTCGGACAGGGGGCGATCAGCCCCAGCATTTT. This sequence encodes CASSRTGGDQPQHF.

The genes are TRBV6-5 and TRBJ2-3, with 7 bases that match TRBD1. V lost 2 bases to trimming and J lost 4 bases; unmatched junction nucleotides: 6. Germline values: CDR1 MNHEY, CDR2 SVGAGI. This CDR3 spans 15 amino acids. This CDR3 is CASSYRGGGADTQYF. In DNA, the CDR3 is TGTGCCAGCAGTTACAGAGGGGGCGGCGCAGATACGCAGTATTTT.

V gene TRBV7-3 combines with J gene TRBJ1-1; weak D call: TRBD1 (6 bases). The CDR3 length is 15 residues. Germline values: CDR1 SGHTA, CDR2 FQGTGA. V was shortened by 0 bases and J by 3 bases, with 11 bases between the two germline ends. The CDR3 DNA sequence: TGTGCCAGCAGCTTAACGGGGGCAGGTTACACTGAAGCTTTCTTT. As protein: CASSLTGAGYTEAFF.